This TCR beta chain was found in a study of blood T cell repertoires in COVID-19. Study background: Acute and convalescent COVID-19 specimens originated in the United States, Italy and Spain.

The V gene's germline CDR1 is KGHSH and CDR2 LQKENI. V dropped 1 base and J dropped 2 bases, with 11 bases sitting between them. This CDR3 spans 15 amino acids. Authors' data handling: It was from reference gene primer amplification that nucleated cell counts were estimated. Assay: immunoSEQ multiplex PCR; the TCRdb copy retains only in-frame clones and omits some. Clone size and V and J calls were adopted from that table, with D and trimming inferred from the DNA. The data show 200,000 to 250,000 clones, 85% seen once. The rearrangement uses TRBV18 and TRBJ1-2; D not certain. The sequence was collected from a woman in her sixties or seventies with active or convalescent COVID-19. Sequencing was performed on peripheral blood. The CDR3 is CASSPLEEANYGYTF. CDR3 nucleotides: TGTGCCAGCTCACCACTCGAGGAGGCGAACTATGGCTACACCTTC. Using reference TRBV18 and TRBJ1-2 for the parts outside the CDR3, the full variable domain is NAGVMQNPRHLVRRRGQEARLRCSPMKGHSHVYWYRQLPEEGLKFMVYLQKENIIDESGMPKERFSAEFPKEGPSILRIQQVVRGDSAAYFCASSPLEEANYGYTFGSGTRLTVV.